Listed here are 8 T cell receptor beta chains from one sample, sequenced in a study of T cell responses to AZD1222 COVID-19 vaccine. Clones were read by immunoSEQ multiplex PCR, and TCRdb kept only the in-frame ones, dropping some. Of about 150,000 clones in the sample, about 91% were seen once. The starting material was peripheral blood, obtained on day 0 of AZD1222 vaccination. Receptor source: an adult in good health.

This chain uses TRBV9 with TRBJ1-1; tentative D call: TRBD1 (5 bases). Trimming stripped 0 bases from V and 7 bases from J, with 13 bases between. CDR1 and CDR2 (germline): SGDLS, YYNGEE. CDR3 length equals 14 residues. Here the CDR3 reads CASSVGVEGFEAFF. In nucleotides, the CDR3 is TGTGCCAGCAGCGTAGGGGTGGAGGGGTTTGAAGCTTTCTTT.

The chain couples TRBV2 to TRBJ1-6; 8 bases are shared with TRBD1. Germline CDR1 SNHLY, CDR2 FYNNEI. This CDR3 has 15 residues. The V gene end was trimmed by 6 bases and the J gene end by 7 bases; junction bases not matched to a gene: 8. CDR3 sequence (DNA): TGTGCCAGCAGAAGAAACAGGGGGGGCAATTCACCCCTCCACTTT. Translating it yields CASRRNRGGNSPLHF.

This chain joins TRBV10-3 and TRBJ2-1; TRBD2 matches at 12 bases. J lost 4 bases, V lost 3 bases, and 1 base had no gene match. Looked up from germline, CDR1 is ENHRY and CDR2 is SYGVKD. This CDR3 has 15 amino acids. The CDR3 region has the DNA TGTGCCATCAGTGAAACTAGCGGGGGGTACAATGAGCAGTTCTTC. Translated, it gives CAISETSGGYNEQFF.

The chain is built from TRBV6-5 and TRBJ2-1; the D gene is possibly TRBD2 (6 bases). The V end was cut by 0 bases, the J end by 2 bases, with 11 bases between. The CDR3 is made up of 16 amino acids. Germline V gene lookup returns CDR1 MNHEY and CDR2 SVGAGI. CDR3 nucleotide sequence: TGTGCCAGCAGTTACTCTTCGGGACTGACCTACAATGAGCAGTTCTTC. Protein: CASSYSSGLTYNEQFF.

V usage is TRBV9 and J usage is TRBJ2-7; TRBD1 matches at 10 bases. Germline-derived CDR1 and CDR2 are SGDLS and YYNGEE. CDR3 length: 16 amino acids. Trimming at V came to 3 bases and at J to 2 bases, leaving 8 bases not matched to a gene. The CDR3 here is CASSAKPGQGPYEQYF. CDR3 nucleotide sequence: TGTGCCAGCAGCGCGAAACCGGGACAGGGGCCCTACGAGCAGTACTTC.

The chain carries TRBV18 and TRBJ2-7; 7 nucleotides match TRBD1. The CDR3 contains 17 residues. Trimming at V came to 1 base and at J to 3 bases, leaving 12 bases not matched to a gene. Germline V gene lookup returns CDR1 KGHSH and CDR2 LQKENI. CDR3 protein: CASSPQQRMGQSYEQYF. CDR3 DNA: TGTGCCAGCTCACCACAGCAGCGCATGGGACAGAGCTACGAGCAGTACTTC.

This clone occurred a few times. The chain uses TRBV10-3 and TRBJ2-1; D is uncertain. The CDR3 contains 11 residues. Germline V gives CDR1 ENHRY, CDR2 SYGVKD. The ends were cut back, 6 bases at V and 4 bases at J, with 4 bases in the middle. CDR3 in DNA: TGTGCCATCAGAGAATACAATGAGCAGTTCTTC. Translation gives CAIREYNEQFF.

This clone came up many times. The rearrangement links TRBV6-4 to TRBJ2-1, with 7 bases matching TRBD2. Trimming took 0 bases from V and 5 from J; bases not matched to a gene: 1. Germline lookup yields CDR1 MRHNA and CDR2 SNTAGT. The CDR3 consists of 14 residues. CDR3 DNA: TGTGCCAGCAGTGACTCGGGGGGGAACAATGAGCAGTTCTTC. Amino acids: CASSDSGGNNEQFF.